The 32 T cell receptor beta chains listed next were all sequenced from one sample in a study of monozygotic twins with inflammatory bowel disease. TCRdb reanalyzed the 5' RACE reads and collapses them to one entry per CDR3 protein, without DNA. The sample data list over 130,000 distinct CDR3 sequences. Sequencing input: blood. These receptors came from a human donor with ulcerative colitis or Crohn's disease, or a healthy co-twin of an affected twin (not recorded which).

The chain couples TRBV6-6 to TRBJ2-3; TCRdb proposes TRBD1, but this gene call is untestable without DNA. The CDR3 runs 14 residues. Per germline, CDR1 MNHNY and CDR2 SVGAGI (reference sequence). The CDR3: CASRTGGAGDTQYF.

This chain joins TRBV7-7 and TRBJ2-5; TCRdb calls TRBD1, which cannot be checked without DNA. This CDR3 contains 15 residues. Germline values: CDR1 SSHAT, CDR2 FNYEAQ (reference sequence). CDR3 region: CASSSAGGFQETQYF.

The CDR3 loop reads CATGPQGVSNQPQHF. The chain uses TRBV27 and TRBJ1-5. The CDR3 is made up of 15 amino acids. Germline V gene data show CDR1 as MNHEY and CDR2 as SMNVEV (reference sequence).

J is TRBJ2-7 and V is TRBV27; TCRdb calls TRBD2, which cannot be checked without DNA. CDR1 is MNHEY, CDR2 SMNVEV, per germline (reference sequence). This CDR3 is 15 amino acids long. The CDR3 loop reads CASSLSIAAGYEQYF.

The V call is TRBV12-3 or TRBV12-4, the J call TRBJ2-5. This CDR3 comprises 14 residues. The CDR3 reads CASSPPDHQETQYF.

The V gene is TRBV10-3, the J gene TRBJ1-5; without DNA, the TCRdb call of TRBD1 cannot be checked. The CDR3 extends over 16 amino acids. Per the germline V gene, CDR1 is ENHRY and CDR2 is SYGVKD. This CDR3 reads CAISDRQKVGNQPQHF.

The chain uses TRBV7-9 and TRBJ1-2. CDR3 length: 13 amino acids. The V gene's germline CDR1 is SEHNR and CDR2 FQNEAQ (reference sequence). This chain's CDR3 is CASSLDTNYGYTF.

V and J are TRBV11-2 and TRBJ2-5; the D call of TRBD1 rests on TCRdb alone, since no DNA is present to check it. CDR1 SGHAT and CDR2 FQNNGV come from the germline V gene. The CDR3 has 15 amino acids. The CDR3 loop is CASRFSAGQQETQYF.

The V call is TRBV4-2, the J call TRBJ2-2; no DNA is available, so the TRBD2 call from TCRdb remains unchecked. The CDR3 contains 17 residues. The germline gives CDR1 LGHNA, CDR2 YNFKEQ. The CDR3: CASSQDRGGANTGELFF.

This CDR3 reads CSAPDGTSGANVLTF. The chain joins TRBV20-1 to TRBJ2-6; the D call from TCRdb, TRBD1, cannot be confirmed without DNA. Germline V gene data show CDR1 as DFQATT and CDR2 as SNEGSKA (reference sequence). This CDR3 contains 15 residues.

Here the CDR3 reads CASGPTGQDNYGYTF. The chain carries TRBV7-8 and TRBJ1-2; TCRdb lists TRBD1, though no DNA is available to test this call. Germline-derived CDR1 and CDR2 are SGHVS and FQNEAQ. The length of the CDR3 is 15 residues.

The V and J genes are TRBV7-2 and TRBJ1-2. The CDR3 length is 12 residues. The germline V gene has CDR1 SGHTA and CDR2 FQGNSA. Here the CDR3 reads CASSISTAIYTF. The full variable domain, with the rest looked up from reference TRBV7-2 and TRBJ1-2, is GAGVSQSPSNKVTEKGKDVELRCDPISGHTALYWYRQSLGQGLEFLIYFQGNSAPDKSGLPSDRFSAERTGGSVSTLTIQRTQQEDSAVYLCASSISTAIYTFGSGTRLTVV.

The chain recombines TRBV13 with TRBJ1-5; the D gene TCRdb calls, TRBD1, cannot be checked with no DNA. The CDR3 consists of 16 residues. Germline lookup yields CDR1 PRHDT and CDR2 FYEKMQ (reference sequence). CDR3 in amino acids: CASSLGGQNSNQPQHF.

The V call is TRBV6-5, the J call TRBJ2-5. Germline V gene sequence: CDR1 MNHEY, CDR2 SVGAGI. CDR3 size: 12 residues. This CDR3 reads CASLGVGETQYF.

The rearrangement joins TRBV5-1 to TRBJ2-7; the D gene TCRdb calls, TRBD1, cannot be checked with no DNA. Germline V gene data show CDR1 as SGHRS and CDR2 as YFSETQ. The length of the CDR3 is 15 residues. The CDR3 is CASSFTGQGFNEQYF.

The V gene is TRBV6-1, the J gene TRBJ2-7; TCRdb calls TRBD2, which cannot be checked without DNA. Germline assignment: CDR1 MNHNS and CDR2 SASEGT. The CDR3 spans 14 residues. The CDR3: CASSDNGLALEQYF.

The rearrangement uses TRBV7-6 and TRBJ2-2. The germline CDR1 and CDR2 sequences are SGHVS and FNYEAQ. CDR3 length: 16 residues. The chain's CDR3 is CASSDRQRFNTGELFF.

V gene TRBV12-3 or TRBV12-4 combines with J gene TRBJ1-1; TCRdb selects TRBD1, and the lack of DNA leaves this call unchecked. The CDR3 is made up of 15 amino acids. The CDR3 protein is CASSFQGSLNTEAFF.

This chain connects TRBV2 to TRBJ1-5; there is no DNA to check the TCRdb D call of TRBD1. The CDR3 is 15 residues long. Germline CDR1 and CDR2: SNHLY and FYNNEI. CDR3 sequence reads: CASSLQGASNQPQHF.

The genes are TRBV20-1 and TRBJ1-6; TCRdb's assignment of TRBD1 cannot be checked, as there is no DNA. This CDR3 is 14 amino acids long. CDR1 and CDR2 from the germline V gene are DFQATT and SNEGSKA (reference sequence). This CDR3 reads CSARPGPNNSPLHF.

The genes are TRBV25-1 and TRBJ1-4; TCRdb names TRBD1, which stays unverified in the absence of DNA. This CDR3 spans 15 amino acids. Germline CDR1 reads MGHDK; CDR2 reads SYGVNS. The CDR3 loop is CASSAQGMANEKLFF.

This chain uses TRBV19 with TRBJ1-1; TCRdb reports TRBD1, a call that lacks DNA to check it against. CDR1 LNHDA and CDR2 SQIVND come from the germline V gene (reference sequence). The CDR3 covers 13 residues. The chain's CDR3 is CASRRGSDTEAFF.

The rearrangement links TRBV12-3 or TRBV12-4 to TRBJ1-2; there is no DNA to check the TCRdb D call of TRBD1. The CDR3 sequence is 15 residues long. The CDR3 spells CASSLYRQGDYGYTF.

This chain links TRBV7-2 with TRBJ2-5. This CDR3 has 12 amino acids. Germline V gene data show CDR1 as SGHTA and CDR2 as FQGNSA. CDR3 protein: CASSSSQETQYF.

The V gene is TRBV12-3 or TRBV12-4, the J gene TRBJ2-7. The CDR3 spans 14 residues. This CDR3 is CASTKTELIYEQYF.

This rearrangement joins TRBV6-5 to TRBJ2-7; TCRdb names TRBD1, which stays unverified in the absence of DNA. The CDR3 spans 15 residues. Germline V gene sequence: CDR1 MNHEY, CDR2 SVGAGI. CDR3 loop: CASSYSGGGTYEQYF.

This chain links TRBV20-1 with TRBJ2-4; TCRdb selects TRBD1, and the lack of DNA leaves this call unchecked. In germline, CDR1 is DFQATT, CDR2 SNEGSKA (reference sequence). The length of the CDR3 is 12 residues. CDR3 sequence: CSARGGRDIQYF.

The chain employs TRBV27 and TRBJ2-1; TCRdb lists TRBD1, though no DNA is available to test this call. From germline, CDR1 is MNHEY and CDR2 SMNVEV (reference sequence). The CDR3 is made up of 14 amino acids. CDR3: CASSFSRTGLEQFF.

The chain couples TRBV20-1 to TRBJ2-1; checking the TCRdb D call of TRBD1 is not possible without DNA. Germline values: CDR1 DFQATT, CDR2 SNEGSKA (reference sequence). The CDR3 contains 16 residues. CDR3 in amino acids: CSAARRGPKIGNEQFF.

The V call is TRBV20-1, the J call TRBJ1-1; the D call of TRBD1 rests on TCRdb alone, since no DNA is present to check it. Germline values: CDR1 DFQATT, CDR2 SNEGSKA (reference sequence). This CDR3 region has 12 residues. The CDR3 protein is CSAWDWDTEAFF.

The CDR3 loop reads CASKSLSNQPQHF. V usage is TRBV2 and J usage is TRBJ1-5. Germline CDR1 reads SNHLY; CDR2 reads FYNNEI. The CDR3 sequence is 13 residues long.

This chain connects TRBV7-2 to TRBJ2-2; the TCRdb call, TRBD1, lacks DNA for checking. The V gene's germline CDR1 is SGHTA and CDR2 FQGNSA. The CDR3 totals 13 residues. The CDR3 spells CANTGGYTGELFF. The whole variable domain, filled in from reference TRBV7-2 and TRBJ2-2, reads GAGVSQSPSNKVTEKGKDVELRCDPISGHTALYWYRQSLGQGLEFLIYFQGNSAPDKSGLPSDRFSAERTGGSVSTLTIQRTQQEDSAVYLCANTGGYTGELFFGEGSRLTVL.